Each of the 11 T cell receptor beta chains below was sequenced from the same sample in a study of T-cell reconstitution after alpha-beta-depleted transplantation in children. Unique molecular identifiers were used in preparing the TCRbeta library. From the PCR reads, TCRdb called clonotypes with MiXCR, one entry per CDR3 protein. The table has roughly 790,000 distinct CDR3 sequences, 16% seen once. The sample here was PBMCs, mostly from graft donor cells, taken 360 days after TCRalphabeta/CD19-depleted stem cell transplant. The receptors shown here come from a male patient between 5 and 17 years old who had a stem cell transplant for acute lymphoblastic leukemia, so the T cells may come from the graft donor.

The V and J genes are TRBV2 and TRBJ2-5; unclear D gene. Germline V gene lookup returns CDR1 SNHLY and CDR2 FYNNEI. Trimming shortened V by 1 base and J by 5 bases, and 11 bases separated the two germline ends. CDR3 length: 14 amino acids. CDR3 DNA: TGTGCCAGCAGTGAAGTTGCCCCCGTGGAGACCCAGTACTTC. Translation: CASSEVAPVETQYF. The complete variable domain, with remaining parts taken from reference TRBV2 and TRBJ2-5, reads EPEVTQTPSHQVTQMGQEVILRCVPISNHLYFYWYRQILGQKVEFLVSFYNNEISEKSEIFDDQFSVERPDGSNFTLKIRSTKLEDSAMYFCASSEVAPVETQYFGPGTRLLVL.

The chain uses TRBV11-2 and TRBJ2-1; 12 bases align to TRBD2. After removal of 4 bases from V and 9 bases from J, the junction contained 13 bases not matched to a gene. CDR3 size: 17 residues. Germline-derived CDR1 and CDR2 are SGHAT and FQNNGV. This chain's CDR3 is CASSSPMTSGRVREQFF. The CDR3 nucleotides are TGTGCCAGCAGCTCCCCCATGACTAGCGGGAGAGTACGTGAGCAGTTCTTC.

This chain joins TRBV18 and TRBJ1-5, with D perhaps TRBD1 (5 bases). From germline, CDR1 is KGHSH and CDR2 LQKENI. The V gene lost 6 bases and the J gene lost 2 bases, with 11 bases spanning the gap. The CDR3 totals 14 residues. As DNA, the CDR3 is TGTGCCAGCTCCCGACCGGGGGGCAATCAGCCCCAGCATTTT. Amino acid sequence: CASSRPGGNQPQHF.

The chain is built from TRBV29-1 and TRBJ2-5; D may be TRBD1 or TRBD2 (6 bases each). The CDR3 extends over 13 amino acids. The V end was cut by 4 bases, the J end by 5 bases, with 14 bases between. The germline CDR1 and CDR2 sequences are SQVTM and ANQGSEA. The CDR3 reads CSVVGGVVETQYF. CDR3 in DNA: TGCAGCGTTGTCGGGGGCGTGGTGGAGACCCAGTACTTC. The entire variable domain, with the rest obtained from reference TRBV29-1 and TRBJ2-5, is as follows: SAVISQKPSRDICQRGTSLTIQCQVDSQVTMMFWYRQQPGQSLTLIATANQGSEATYESGFVIDKFPISRPNLTFSTLTVSNMSPEDSSIYLCSVVGGVVETQYFGPGTRLLVL.

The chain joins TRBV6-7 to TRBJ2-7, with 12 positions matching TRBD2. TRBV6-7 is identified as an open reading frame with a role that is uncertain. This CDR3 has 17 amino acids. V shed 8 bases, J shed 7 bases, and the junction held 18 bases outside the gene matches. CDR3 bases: TGTGCCAGCCGTAAACATCAACGGACTAGCGGGGTCCGGGAGCAGTACTTC. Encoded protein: CASRKHQRTSGVREQYF.

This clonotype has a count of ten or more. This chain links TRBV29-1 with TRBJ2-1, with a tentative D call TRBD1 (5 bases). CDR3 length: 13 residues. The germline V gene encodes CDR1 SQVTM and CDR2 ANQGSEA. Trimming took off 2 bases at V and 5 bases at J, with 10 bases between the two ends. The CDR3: CSVEIDSNNEQFF. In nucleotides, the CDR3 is TGCAGCGTTGAAATCGACAGCAACAATGAGCAGTTCTTC.

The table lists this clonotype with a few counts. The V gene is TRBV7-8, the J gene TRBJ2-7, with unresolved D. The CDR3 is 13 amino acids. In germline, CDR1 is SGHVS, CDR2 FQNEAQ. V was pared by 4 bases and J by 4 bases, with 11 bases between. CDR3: CASSYRFRYEQYF. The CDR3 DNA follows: TGTGCCAGCAGCTATCGATTCCGATACGAGCAGTACTTC. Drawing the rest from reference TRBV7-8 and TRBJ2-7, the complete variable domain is GAGVSQSPRYKVAKRGQDVALRCDPISGHVSLFWYQQALGQGPEFLTYFQNEAQLDKSGLPSDRFFAERPEGSVSTLKIQRTQQEDSAVYLCASSYRFRYEQYFGPGTRLTVT.

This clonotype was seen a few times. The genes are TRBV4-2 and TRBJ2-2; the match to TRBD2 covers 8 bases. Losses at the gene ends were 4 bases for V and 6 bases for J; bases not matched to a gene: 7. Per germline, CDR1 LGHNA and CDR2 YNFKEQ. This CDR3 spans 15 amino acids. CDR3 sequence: CASSREEAGAGELFF. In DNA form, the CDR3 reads TGTGCCAGCAGCCGGGAGGAAGCGGGAGCCGGGGAGCTGTTTTTT.

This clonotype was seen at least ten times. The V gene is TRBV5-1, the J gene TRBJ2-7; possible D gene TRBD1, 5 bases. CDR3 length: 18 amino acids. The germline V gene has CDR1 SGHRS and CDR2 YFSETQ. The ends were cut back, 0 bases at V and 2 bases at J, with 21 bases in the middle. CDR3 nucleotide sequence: TGCGCCAGCAGCTTGGTTCAGGGAATTTTGGCGACACCCTACGAGCAGTACTTC. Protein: CASSLVQGILATPYEQYF.

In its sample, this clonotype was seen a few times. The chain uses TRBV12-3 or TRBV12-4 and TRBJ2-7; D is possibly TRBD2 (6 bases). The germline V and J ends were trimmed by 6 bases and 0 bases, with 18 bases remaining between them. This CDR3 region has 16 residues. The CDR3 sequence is CASSRQWAGSSYEQYF. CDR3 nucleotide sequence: TGTGCCAGCAGCAGACAATGGGCGGGGTCCTCCTACGAGCAGTACTTC.

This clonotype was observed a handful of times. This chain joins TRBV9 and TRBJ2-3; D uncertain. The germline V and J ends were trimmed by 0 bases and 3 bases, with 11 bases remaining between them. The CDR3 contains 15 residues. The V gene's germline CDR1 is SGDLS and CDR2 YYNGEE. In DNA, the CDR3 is TGTGCCAGCAGCGTAGGGGGTCGGATAACAGATACGCAGTATTTT. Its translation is CASSVGGRITDTQYF.